The subject of this entry is one T cell receptor beta chain. From germline, CDR1 is WNHNN and CDR2 SYGVQD (reference sequence). Trimming cost V 7 bases and J 7 bases, with 14 bases left between them. The length of the CDR3 is 13 residues. Sequenced by immunoSEQ multiplex PCR; TCRdb stores in-frame clones only, minus some. This table holds tens of thousands of clones, around 85% found once. The sample is drawn from a study of control samples from healthy donors and cancer patients. The clonotype was recovered from a man in his sixties or seventies with lung cancer. What was sequenced was PBMCs. J is TRBJ2-1 and V is TRBV10-1; D tentatively fits TRBD1 or TRBD2 (5 bases each). CDR3 sequence (DNA): TGCGCCAGCACCGAGGGGCGGCAGAATGAGCAGTTCTTC. It encodes CASTEGRQNEQFF.